The next 14 T cell receptor beta chains were all read from a single sample in a study of STAT5B mutations in CD4+ large granular lymphocyte leukemia (dated by TCRdb to 2021 to 2024). Libraries were constructed by the immunoSEQ multiplex PCR assay. Held by TCRdb, this immuneACCESS table contains in-frame sequences only and omits some clones. Under half of the omission traces to an unresolved V gene where checked; the cause of the rest is unknown. The sample table lists around 43,000 clones, 86% of them with a count of one. Clones ranked in the top ten supply 2.6% of the sample. Material: CD4+ T cells from blood buffy coats. The receptors stem from a human donor in good health.

The rearrangement joins TRBV18 to TRBJ2-7; 7 nucleotides align to TRBD2. The V segment lost 6 bases and the J segment 3 bases; nucleotides outside the gene matches: 11. The CDR3 is made up of 15 amino acids. The germline gives CDR1 KGHSH, CDR2 LQKENI. CDR3 loop: CASSALAAVIYEQYF. The CDR3 DNA is TGTGCCAGCTCGGCCCTAGCGGCTGTGATCTACGAGCAGTACTTC.

The J gene is TRBJ1-5, the V gene TRBV10-3; 7 nucleotides align to TRBD1. CDR1 and CDR2 from the germline V gene are ENHRY and SYGVKD. The CDR3 length is 15 residues. With 2 bases clipped from V and 2 bases from J, the junction kept 3 bases outside the gene matches. The CDR3 spells CAISENDRGNQPQHF. Here the CDR3 DNA reads TGTGCCATCAGTGAGAACGACAGGGGCAATCAGCCCCAGCATTTT.

The V call is TRBV14, the J call TRBJ2-2; D call uncertain. The germline V gene encodes CDR1 SGHDN and CDR2 FVKESK. The ends were cut back, 5 bases at V and 4 bases at J, with 14 bases in the middle. The CDR3 is made up of 15 amino acids. The DNA of the CDR3 is TGTGCCAGCAGCGTGACATACGGGTTCACCGGGGAGCTGTTTTTT. Encoded protein: CASSVTYGFTGELFF.

This clone showed up just once. The J gene is TRBJ2-3, the V gene TRBV7-2; 7 positions agree with TRBD2. The CDR3 loop spans 14 amino acids. The ends lost 5 bases at V and 5 bases at J; junction bases unmatched: 7. Germline V lookup: CDR1 SGHTA, CDR2 FQGNSA. CDR3 DNA sequence: TGTGCCAGCAGCCGTATGCGGGAGCTAGATACGCAGTATTTT. Protein product: CASSRMRELDTQYF.

This clone is a singleton in its sample. The chain is built from TRBV27 and TRBJ1-5, with D possibly TRBD1 on 5 matching bases. The CDR3 is made up of 15 amino acids. Germline V gene lookup returns CDR1 MNHEY and CDR2 SMNVEV (reference sequence). V lost 0 bases, J lost 6 bases, and 12 bases lay in between. DNA for the CDR3: TGTGCCAGCAGTTTATCGGGGACTTATGGTCAGCCCCAGCATTTT. It is translated as CASSLSGTYGQPQHF.

The V and J genes are TRBV2 and TRBJ2-7; D call uncertain. Germline CDR1 and CDR2: SNHLY and FYNNEI. The CDR3 loop spans 15 amino acids. Trimming took off 3 bases at V and 4 bases at J, with 16 bases between the two ends. CDR3 sequence: CASSDRDIRVYEQYF. CDR3 DNA sequence: TGTGCCAGCAGTGATAGAGACATACGGGTATACGAGCAGTACTTC.

The chain couples TRBV5-5 to TRBJ1-5; no definite D call. Trimming cost V 0 bases and J 3 bases, with 4 bases left between them. Germline V gene sequence: CDR1 SGHKS, CDR2 YYEKEE (reference sequence). CDR3 length: 13 amino acids. CDR3 sequence reads: CASSLETNQPQHF. Here the CDR3 DNA reads TGTGCCAGCAGCTTGGAGACCAATCAGCCCCAGCATTTT.

The genes are TRBV5-4 and TRBJ1-3; D might be TRBD1 (6 bases). V gave up 2 bases and J gave up 3 bases, with 12 bases separating them. CDR3 size: 15 residues. CDR1 is SGHNT, CDR2 YYREEE, per germline (reference sequence). CDR3 region: CASSLPGAGGNTIYF. DNA of the CDR3: TGTGCCAGCAGCTTACCAGGGGCTGGTGGAAACACCATATATTTT. Combining the CDR3 with reference TRBV5-4 and TRBJ1-3 gives the whole variable domain ETGVTQSPTHLIKTRGQQVTLRCSSQSGHNTVSWYQQALGQGPQFIFQYYREEENGRGNFPPRFSGLQFPNYSSELNVNALELDDSALYLCASSLPGAGGNTIYFGEGSWLTVV.

The rearrangement joins TRBV5-1 to TRBJ2-1, with D unresolved. The CDR3 covers 14 residues. Germline lookup yields CDR1 SGHRS and CDR2 YFSETQ. Trimming took 3 bases from V and 2 from J, leaving 9 bases between them. CDR3 DNA sequence: TGCGCCAGCAGCTCAGACTCAACCTACAATGAGCAGTTCTTC. Amino acids: CASSSDSTYNEQFF. Drawing the rest from reference TRBV5-1 and TRBJ2-1, the complete variable domain is KAGVTQTPRYLIKTRGQQVTLSCSPISGHRSVSWYQQTPGQGLQFLFEYFSETQRNKGNFPGRFSGRQFSNSRSEMNVSTLELGDSALYLCASSSDSTYNEQFFGPGTRLTVL.

The chain combines TRBV7-2 with TRBJ2-5; no clear D gene. Germline values: CDR1 SGHTA, CDR2 FQGNSA. The CDR3 length is 14 residues. V was trimmed by 0 bases and J by 5 bases, leaving 10 bases between them. This chain's CDR3 is CASSLAGPGETQYF. In nucleotides, the CDR3 is TGTGCCAGCAGCTTAGCAGGGCCCGGGGAGACCCAGTACTTC.

This chain links TRBV27 with TRBJ2-1; 12 bases are shared with TRBD1. In germline, CDR1 is MNHEY, CDR2 SMNVEV (reference sequence). V trimming: 5 bases; J trimming: 6 bases; junction bases outside the gene matches: 11. CDR3 length equals 17 residues. The CDR3 region has the DNA TGTGCCAGCAGTCTACGGATCGGGACAGGGGGCTTCAATGAGCAGTTCTTC. Protein sequence: CASSLRIGTGGFNEQFF.

The chain couples TRBV29-1 to TRBJ2-1, with D perhaps matching TRBD1 (5 bases). The CDR3 runs 15 residues. V was cut by 5 bases and J by 0 bases, with 14 bases left in between. CDR1 SQVTM and CDR2 ANQGSEA come from the germline V gene. The CDR3 bases are TGCAGCGTTTCTGTGGGGCCCAGCTCCTACAATGAGCAGTTCTTC. Translating gives CSVSVGPSSYNEQFF.

The sample holds one count of this clone. The chain is built from TRBV5-1 and TRBJ2-3; 11 bases agree with TRBD2. The length of the CDR3 is 15 residues. The junction had 5 bases not matched to a gene; V was cut back by 3 bases and J by 5 bases. In germline, CDR1 is SGHRS, CDR2 YFSETQ. The CDR3 loop is CASSSGLAVQDTQYF. CDR3 bases: TGCGCCAGCAGCTCGGGACTAGCGGTCCAAGATACGCAGTATTTT.

This clone was detected a few times. The chain is built from TRBV2 and TRBJ2-5; TRBD2 matches 7 bases. After removal of 7 bases from V and 11 bases from J, the junction contained 7 bases not matched to a gene. Per the germline V gene, CDR1 is SNHLY and CDR2 is FYNNEI. CDR3 size: 11 residues. The CDR3 DNA reads TGTGCCAGCACCCCGTGGGAGGGGCAGTACTTC. This codes for CASTPWEGQYF.